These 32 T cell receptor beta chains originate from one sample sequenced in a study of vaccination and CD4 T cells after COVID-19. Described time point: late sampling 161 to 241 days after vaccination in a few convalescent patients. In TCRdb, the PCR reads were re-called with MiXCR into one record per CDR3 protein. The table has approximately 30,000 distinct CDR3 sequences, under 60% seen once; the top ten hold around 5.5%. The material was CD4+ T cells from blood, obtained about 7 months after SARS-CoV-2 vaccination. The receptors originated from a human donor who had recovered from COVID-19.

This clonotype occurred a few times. CDR3 region: CASTVALSRPQHF. CDR3 DNA sequence: TGTGCCAGCACCGTCGCCCTCTCAAGGCCCCAGCATTTT. The chain combines TRBV6-1 with TRBJ1-5; D gene unclear. With 7 bases removed from V and 9 bases from J, the gap between germline ends came to 16 bases. CDR3 size: 13 residues. CDR1 and CDR2 (germline): MNHNS, SASEGT.

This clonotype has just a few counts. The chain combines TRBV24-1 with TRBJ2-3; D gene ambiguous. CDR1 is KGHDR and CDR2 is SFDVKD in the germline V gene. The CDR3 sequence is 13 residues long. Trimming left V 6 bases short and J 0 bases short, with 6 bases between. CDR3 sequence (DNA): TGTGCCACCAGTTACAGTAGCACAGATACGCAGTATTTT. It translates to CATSYSSTDTQYF.

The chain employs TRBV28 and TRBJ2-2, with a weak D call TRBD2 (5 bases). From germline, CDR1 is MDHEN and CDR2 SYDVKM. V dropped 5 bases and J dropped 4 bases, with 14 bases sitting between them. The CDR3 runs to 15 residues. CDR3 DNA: TGTGCCAGCAGTCAATTACGGGGAGCCACCGGGGAGCTGTTTTTT. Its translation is CASSQLRGATGELFF. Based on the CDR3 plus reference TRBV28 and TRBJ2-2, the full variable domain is DVKVTQSSRYLVKRTGEKVFLECVQDMDHENMFWYRQDPGLGLRLIYFSYDVKMKEKGDIPEGYSVSREKKERFSLILESASTNQTSMYLCASSQLRGATGELFFGEGSRLTVL.

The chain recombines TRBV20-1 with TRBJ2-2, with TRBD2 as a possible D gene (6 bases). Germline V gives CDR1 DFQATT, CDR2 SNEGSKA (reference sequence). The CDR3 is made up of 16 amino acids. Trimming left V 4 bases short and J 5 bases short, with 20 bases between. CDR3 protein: CSATTVRTAGTGELFF. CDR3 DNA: TGCAGTGCTACCACCGTCCGAACAGCGGGTACCGGGGAGCTGTTTTTT.

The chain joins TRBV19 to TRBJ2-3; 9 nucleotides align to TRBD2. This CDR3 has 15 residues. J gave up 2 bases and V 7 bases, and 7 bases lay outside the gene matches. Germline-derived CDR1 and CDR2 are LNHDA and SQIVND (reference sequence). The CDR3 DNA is TGTGCCAGTACCTATAGCGGGAGTCCCACAGATACGCAGTATTTT. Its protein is CASTYSGSPTDTQYF.

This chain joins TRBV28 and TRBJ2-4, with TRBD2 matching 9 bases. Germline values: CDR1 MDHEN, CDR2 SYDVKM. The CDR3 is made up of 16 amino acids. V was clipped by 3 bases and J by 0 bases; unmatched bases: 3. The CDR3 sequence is CASSFSGGLAKNIQYF. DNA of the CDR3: TGTGCCAGCAGTTTTAGCGGGGGCCTAGCCAAAAACATTCAGTACTTC. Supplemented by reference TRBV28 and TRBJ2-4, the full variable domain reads DVKVTQSSRYLVKRTGEKVFLECVQDMDHENMFWYRQDPGLGLRLIYFSYDVKMKEKGDIPEGYSVSREKKERFSLILESASTNQTSMYLCASSFSGGLAKNIQYFGAGTRLSVL.

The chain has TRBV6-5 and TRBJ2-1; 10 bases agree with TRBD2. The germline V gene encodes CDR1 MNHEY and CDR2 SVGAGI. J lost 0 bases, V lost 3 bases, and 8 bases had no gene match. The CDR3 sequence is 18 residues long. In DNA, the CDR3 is TGTGCCAGCAGTTATTCCGGGACTAGCGAGAGCTCCTACAATGAGCAGTTCTTC. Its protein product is CASSYSGTSESSYNEQFF.

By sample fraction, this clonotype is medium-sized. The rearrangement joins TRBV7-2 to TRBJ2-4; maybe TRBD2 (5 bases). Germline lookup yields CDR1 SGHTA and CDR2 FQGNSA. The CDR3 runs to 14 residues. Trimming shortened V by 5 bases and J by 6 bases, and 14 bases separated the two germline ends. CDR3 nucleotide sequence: TGTGCCAGCAGCCCTAACGTGGGAGCAAACATTCAGTACTTC. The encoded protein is CASSPNVGANIQYF.

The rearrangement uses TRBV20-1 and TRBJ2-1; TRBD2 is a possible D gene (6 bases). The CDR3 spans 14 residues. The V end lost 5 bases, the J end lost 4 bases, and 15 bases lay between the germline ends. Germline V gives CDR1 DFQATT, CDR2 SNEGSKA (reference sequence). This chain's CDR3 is CSAHGGLGYNEQFF. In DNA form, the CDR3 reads TGCAGTGCTCACGGGGGTCTAGGGTACAATGAGCAGTTCTTC.

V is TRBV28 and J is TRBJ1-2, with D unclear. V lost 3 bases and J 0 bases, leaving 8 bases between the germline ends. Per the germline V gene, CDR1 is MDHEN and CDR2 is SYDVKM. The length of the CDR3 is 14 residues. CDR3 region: CASSLIGPNYGYTF. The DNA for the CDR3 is TGTGCCAGCAGTTTGATCGGACCTAACTATGGCTACACCTTC.

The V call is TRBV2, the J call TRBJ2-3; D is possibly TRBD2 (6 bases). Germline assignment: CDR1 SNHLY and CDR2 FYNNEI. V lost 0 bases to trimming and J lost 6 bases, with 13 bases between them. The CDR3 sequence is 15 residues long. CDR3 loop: CASSEASGPRDTQYF. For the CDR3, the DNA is TGTGCCAGCAGTGAAGCTAGCGGACCTCGGGATACGCAGTATTTT.

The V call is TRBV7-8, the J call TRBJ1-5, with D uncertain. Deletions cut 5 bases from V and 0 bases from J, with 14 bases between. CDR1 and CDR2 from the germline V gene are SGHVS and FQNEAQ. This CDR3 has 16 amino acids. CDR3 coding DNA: TGTGCCAGCAGCCCCCAAACCAAATATAGCAATCAGCCCCAGCATTTT. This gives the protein CASSPQTKYSNQPQHF. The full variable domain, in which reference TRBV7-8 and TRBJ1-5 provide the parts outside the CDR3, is GAGVSQSPRYKVAKRGQDVALRCDPISGHVSLFWYQQALGQGPEFLTYFQNEAQLDKSGLPSDRFFAERPEGSVSTLKIQRTQQEDSAVYLCASSPQTKYSNQPQHFGDGTRLSIL.

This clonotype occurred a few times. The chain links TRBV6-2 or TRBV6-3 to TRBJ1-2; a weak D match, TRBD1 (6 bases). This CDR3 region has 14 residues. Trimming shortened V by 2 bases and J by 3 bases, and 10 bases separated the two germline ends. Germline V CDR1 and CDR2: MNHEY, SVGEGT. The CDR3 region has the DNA TGTGCCAGCAGTTACGGACAGCAAGACTATGGCTACACCTTC. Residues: CASSYGQQDYGYTF.

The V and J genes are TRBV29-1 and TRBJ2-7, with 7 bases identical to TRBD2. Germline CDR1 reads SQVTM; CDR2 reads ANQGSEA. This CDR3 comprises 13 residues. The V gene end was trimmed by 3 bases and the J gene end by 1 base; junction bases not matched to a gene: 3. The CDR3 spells CSVELLASYEQYF. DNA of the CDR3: TGCAGCGTTGAGTTACTAGCGTCCTACGAGCAGTACTTC.

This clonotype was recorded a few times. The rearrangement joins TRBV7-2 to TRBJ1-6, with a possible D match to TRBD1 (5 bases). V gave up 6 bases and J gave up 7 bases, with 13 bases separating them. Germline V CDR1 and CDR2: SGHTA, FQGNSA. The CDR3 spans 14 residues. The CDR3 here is CASRSDSMNSPLHF. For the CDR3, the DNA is TGTGCCAGCAGATCCGACAGTATGAATTCACCCCTCCACTTT.

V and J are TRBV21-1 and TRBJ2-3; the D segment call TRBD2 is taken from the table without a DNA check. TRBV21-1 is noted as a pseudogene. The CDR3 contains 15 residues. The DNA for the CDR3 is TGTGCCAGCAGCCCGAGCGGGAGAAGCCCAGATACGCAGTATTTT. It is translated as CASSPSGRSPDTQYF.

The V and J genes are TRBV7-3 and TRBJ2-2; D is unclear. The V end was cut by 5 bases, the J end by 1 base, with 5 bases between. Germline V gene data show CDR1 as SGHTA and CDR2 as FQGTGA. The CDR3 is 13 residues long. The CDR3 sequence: CASSPRNTGELFF. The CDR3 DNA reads TGTGCCAGCAGCCCCAGGAACACCGGGGAGCTGTTTTTT.

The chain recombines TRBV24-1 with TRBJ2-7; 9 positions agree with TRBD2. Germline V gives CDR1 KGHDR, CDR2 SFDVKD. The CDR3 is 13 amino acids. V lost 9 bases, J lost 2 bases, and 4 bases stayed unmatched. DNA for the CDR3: TGTGCCACCGCGGCTAGCGGGACCTACGAGCAGTACTTC. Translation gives CATAASGTYEQYF.

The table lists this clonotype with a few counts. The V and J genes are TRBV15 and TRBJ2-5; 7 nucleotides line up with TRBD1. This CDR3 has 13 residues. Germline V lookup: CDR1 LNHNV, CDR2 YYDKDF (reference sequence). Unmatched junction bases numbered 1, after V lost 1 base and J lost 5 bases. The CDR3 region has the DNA TGTGCCACCAGCAGAGGGGGACAGGAGACCCAGTACTTC. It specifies CATSRGGQETQYF.

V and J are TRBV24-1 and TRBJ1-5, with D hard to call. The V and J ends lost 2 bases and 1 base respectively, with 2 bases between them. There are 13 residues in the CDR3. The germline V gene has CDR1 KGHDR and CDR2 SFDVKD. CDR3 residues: CATSDYSNQPQHF. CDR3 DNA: TGTGCCACCAGTGATTACAGCAATCAGCCCCAGCATTTT.

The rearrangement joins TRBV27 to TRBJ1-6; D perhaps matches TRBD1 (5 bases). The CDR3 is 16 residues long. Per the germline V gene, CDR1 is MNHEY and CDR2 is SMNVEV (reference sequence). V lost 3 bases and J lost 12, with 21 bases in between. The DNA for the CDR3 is TGTGCCAGCAGTTTTGGGGGTATTCCCCCCCGTGGACCCCTCCACTTT. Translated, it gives CASSFGGIPPRGPLHF.

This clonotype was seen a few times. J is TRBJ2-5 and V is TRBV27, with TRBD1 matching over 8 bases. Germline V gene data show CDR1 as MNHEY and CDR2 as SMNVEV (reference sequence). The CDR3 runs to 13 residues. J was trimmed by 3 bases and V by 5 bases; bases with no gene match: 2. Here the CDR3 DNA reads TGTGCCAGCAGTCAGACAGGGGAAGAGACCCAGTACTTC. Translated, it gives CASSQTGEETQYF.

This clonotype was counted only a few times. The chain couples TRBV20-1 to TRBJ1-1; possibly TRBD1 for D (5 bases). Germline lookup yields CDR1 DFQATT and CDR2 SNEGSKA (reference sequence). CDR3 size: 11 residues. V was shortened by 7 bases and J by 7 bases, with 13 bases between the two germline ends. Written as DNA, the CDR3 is TGCAGTGTCAGGGCCAGGCGTGAAGCTTTCTTT. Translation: CSVRARREAFF.

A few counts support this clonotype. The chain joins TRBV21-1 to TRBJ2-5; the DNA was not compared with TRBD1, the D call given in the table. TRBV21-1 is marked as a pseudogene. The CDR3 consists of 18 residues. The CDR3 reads CASSKRPTRGLTQETQYF. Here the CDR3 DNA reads TGTGCCAGCAGCAAAAGGCCGACTCGGGGGCTGACTCAAGAGACCCAGTACTTC.

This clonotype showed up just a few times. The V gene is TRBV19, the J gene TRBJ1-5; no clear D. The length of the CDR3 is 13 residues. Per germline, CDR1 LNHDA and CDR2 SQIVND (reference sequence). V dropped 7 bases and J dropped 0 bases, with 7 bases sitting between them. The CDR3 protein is CASNRYSNQPQHF. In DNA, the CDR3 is TGTGCCAGTAACAGATATAGCAATCAGCCCCAGCATTTT.

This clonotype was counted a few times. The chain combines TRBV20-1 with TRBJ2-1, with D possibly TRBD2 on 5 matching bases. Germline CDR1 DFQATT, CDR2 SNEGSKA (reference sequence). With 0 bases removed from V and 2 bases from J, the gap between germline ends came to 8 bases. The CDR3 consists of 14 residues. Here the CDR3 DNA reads TGCAGTGCTAGAGATACTAGGGCCTACAATGAGCAGTTCTTC. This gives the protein CSARDTRAYNEQFF.

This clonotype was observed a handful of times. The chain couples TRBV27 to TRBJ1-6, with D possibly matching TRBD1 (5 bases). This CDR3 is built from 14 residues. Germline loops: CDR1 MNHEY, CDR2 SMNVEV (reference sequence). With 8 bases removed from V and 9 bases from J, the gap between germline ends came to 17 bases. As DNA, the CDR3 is TGTGCCAGCTCCGGGGCAACCCCAGGTTCACCCCTCCACTTT. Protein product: CASSGATPGSPLHF.

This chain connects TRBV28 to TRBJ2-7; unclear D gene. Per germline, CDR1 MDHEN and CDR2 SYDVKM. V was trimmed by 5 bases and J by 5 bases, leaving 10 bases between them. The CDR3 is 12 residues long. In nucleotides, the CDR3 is TGTGCCAGCAGTCTTACAGTGGACGAGCAGTACTTC. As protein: CASSLTVDEQYF.

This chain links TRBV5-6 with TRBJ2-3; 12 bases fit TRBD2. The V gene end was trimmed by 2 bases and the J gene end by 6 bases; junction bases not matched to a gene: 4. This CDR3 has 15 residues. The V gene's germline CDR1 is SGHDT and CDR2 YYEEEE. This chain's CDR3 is CASSLGLAGGDTQYF. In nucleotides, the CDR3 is TGTGCCAGCAGCTTAGGGCTAGCGGGAGGGGATACGCAGTATTTT.

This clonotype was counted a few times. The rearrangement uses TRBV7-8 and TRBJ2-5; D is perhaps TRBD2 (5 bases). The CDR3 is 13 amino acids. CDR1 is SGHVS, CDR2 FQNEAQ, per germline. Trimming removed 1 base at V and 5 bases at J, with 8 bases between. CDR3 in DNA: TGTGCCAGCAGCTTAGGAGGACTCGAGACCCAGTACTTC. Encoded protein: CASSLGGLETQYF.

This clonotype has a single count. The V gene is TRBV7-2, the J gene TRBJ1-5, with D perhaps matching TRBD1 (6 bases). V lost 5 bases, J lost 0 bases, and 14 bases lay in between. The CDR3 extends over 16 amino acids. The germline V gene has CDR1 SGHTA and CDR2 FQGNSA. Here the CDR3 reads CASSPRGALSNQPQHF. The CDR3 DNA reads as TGTGCCAGCAGCCCCCGGGGGGCCCTTAGCAATCAGCCCCAGCATTTT.

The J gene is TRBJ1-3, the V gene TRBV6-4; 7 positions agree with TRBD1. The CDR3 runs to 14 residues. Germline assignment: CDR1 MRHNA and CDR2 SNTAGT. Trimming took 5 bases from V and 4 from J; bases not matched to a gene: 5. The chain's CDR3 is CASSPRTGGNTIYF. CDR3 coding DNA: TGTGCCAGCAGTCCTCGGACAGGCGGAAACACCATATATTTT.